This TCR beta chain came from a study of blood T cell repertoires in COVID-19 (dated by TCRdb to about 2020). General notes on the study: Samples from collaborators originated in the United States, Italy and Spain and spanned both the acute and convalescent phases of COVID-19. Where available, HLA class I and class II types were taken from metadata supplied by the sample provider and were not determined by assay-based typing. The repertoires were released in a freely available public database intended as a resource for research on the immune response to SARS-CoV-2. Deeply sampled blood TCRbeta repertoires from subjects exposed to, actively infected with, or recovered from COVID-19 were included in the dataset. Samples were obtained from the ongoing ImmuneRACE study (first 160 participants) and from some 1,300 subjects provided by 6 global collaborators. The material from the prospective study consisted of cDNA or gDNA derived from T cells, B-cell-depleted T cells, or PBMCs. A de-identified subject ID, COVID-19 status, age in years and sex were almost always included in the sample metadata. Points the paper makes about the study in general: The quantity of clinical and demographic metadata differed by source and by participant and was supplied without curation.

A note on this clone: What antigen it recognizes has not been identified. No much larger clone exists at a distance of one base, and base qualities are not known.

The immunoSEQ Assay, a bias-controlled multiplex PCR, was used to amplify TCRbeta CDR3 regions from genomic DNA. Per the source publication's procedure: Within the assay, amplification of reference gene primers was used to estimate how many nucleated cells each sample contained. To quantify the absolute abundance of each unique TCRbeta CDR3 rearrangement, sequence reads were collapsed and filtered. For each sample, productive Simpson clonality was calculated as the square root of Simpson's diversity index over productive rearrangements. The source is immuneACCESS, and TCRdb retained only in-frame sequences with V and J called. Part of the clones is not carried over; for the studies checked, unresolved V genes explain less than half of this, and the remainder is unexplained. V and J calls plus clone size are reproduced from that table; the DNA served to infer D and trimming. The sample has 150,000 or so clones on record, approximately 78% of them singletons. Roughly 15% of the sample lies in the top ten.

V is trimmed back by 7 bases and J by 5 bases, and the junction contains 5 bases that no gene match accounts for. Per the germline V gene, MNHEY is the CDR1 and SVGAGI is the CDR2. Spanning cysteine to phenylalanine, the CDR3 consists of 14 amino acids. Only CDR3 DNA is held: 42 bases, read in frame from base 1. Each collaborating institution followed its own protocols to collect whole blood in K2EDTA tubes. Collaborator samples were shipped for TCRbeta analysis as frozen whole blood, isolated PBMCs, or DNA extracted from either sample type. The chain uses TRBV6-5 and TRBJ2-3, with TRBD2 identical over 11 junction bases. The sequenced sample was peripheral blood. The TCR originated in a human donor with acute or convalescent COVID-19. The donor label of this sample is uncertain. CDR3 protein: CASTLLAGGDTQYF. The nucleotides are TGTGCCAGCACTTTGCTAGCGGGGGGAGATACGCAGTATTTT.